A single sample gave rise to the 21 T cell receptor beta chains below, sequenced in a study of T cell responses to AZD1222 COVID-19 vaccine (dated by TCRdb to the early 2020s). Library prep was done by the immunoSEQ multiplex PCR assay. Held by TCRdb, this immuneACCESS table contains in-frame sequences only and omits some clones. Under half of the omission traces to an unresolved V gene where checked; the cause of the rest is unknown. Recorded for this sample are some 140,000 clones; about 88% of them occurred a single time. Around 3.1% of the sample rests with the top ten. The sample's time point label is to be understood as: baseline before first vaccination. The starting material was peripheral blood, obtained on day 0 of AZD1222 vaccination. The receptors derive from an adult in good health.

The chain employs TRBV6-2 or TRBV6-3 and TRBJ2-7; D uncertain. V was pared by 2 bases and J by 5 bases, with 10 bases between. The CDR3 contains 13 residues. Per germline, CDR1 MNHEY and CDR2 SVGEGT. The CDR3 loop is CASSYQRVDEQYF. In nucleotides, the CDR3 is TGTGCCAGCAGTTACCAAAGGGTAGACGAGCAGTACTTC.

In DNA form, the CDR3 reads TGTGCCAGCAGCCAAGTAGGTACCGGGGAGCAGTACTTC. This sequence encodes CASSQVGTGEQYF. This sequence joins TRBV3-1 (or the pseudogene TRBV3-2) and TRBJ2-7; no clear D. The ends were cut back, 1 base at V and 7 bases at J, with 11 bases in the middle. Per the germline V gene, CDR1 is LGHDT and CDR2 is YNNKEL (reference sequence). The CDR3 is 13 residues long.

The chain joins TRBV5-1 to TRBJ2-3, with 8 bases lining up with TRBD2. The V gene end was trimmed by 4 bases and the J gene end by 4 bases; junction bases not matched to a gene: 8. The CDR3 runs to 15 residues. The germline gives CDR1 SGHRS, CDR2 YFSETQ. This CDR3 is CASSPLGLAADTQYF. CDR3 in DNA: TGCGCCAGCAGCCCTCTCGGACTAGCCGCAGATACGCAGTATTTT.

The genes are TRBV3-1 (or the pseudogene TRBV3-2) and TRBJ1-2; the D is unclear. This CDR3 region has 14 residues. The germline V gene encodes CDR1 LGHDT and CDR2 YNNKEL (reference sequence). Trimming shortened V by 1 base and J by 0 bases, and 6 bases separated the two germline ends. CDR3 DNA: TGTGCCAGCAGCCAAGTCGGAGCTAACTATGGCTACACCTTC. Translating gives CASSQVGANYGYTF.

The CDR3 spells CASSFRLVAYEQYF. The CDR3 DNA follows: TGTGCCAGCAGTTTTCGACTAGTCGCCTACGAGCAGTACTTC. V is TRBV6-2 or TRBV6-3 and J is TRBJ2-7; TRBD2 is a possible D gene (6 bases). The CDR3 spans 14 residues. Trimming took off 4 bases at V and 2 bases at J, with 12 bases between the two ends. Germline V gene lookup returns CDR1 MNHEY and CDR2 SVGEGT.

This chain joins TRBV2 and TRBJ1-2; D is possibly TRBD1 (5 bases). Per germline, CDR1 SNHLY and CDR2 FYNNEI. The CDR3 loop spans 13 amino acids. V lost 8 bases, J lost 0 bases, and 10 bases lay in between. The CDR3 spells CASQGLANYGYTF. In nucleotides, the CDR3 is TGTGCCAGCCAGGGCTTAGCTAACTATGGCTACACCTTC. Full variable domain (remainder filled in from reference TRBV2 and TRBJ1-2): EPEVTQTPSHQVTQMGQEVILRCVPISNHLYFYWYRQILGQKVEFLVSFYNNEISEKSEIFDDQFSVERPDGSNFTLKIRSTKLEDSAMYFCASQGLANYGYTFGSGTRLTVV.

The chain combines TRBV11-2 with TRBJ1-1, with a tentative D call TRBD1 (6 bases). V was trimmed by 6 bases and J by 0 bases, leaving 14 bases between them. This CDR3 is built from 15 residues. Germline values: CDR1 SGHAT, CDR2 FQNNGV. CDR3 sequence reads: CASSLTGTLNTEAFF. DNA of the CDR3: TGTGCCAGCAGTCTTACCGGGACATTGAACACTGAAGCTTTCTTT.

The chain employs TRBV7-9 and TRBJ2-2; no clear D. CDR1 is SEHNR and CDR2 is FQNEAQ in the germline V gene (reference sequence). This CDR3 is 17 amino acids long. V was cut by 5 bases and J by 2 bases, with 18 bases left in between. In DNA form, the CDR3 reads TGTGCCAGCAGCCGCACTCCCGATAGGTCTAACACCGGGGAGCTGTTTTTT. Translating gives CASSRTPDRSNTGELFF.

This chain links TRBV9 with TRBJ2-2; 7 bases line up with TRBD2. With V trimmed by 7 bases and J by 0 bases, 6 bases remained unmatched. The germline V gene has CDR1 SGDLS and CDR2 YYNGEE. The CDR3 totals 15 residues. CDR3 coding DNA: TGTGCCAGCGGTGGGGGAGGGGCGAACACCGGGGAGCTGTTTTTT. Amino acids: CASGGGGANTGELFF.

This chain's CDR3 is CASSLGGAPGANVLTF. CDR3 sequence (DNA): TGTGCCAGCAGCTTGGGAGGGGCGCCTGGGGCCAACGTCCTGACTTTC. The chain recombines TRBV5-5 with TRBJ2-6; perhaps D is TRBD1 or TRBD2 (5 bases each). The germline V gene has CDR1 SGHKS and CDR2 YYEKEE (reference sequence). Between the trimmed V and J ends, which lost 0 bases and 2 bases, there was a span of 9 bases. The CDR3 loop spans 16 amino acids.

In DNA, the CDR3 is TGTGCCAGCAGTCTCCGACAGGGATCCACAGATACGCAGTATTTT. It encodes CASSLRQGSTDTQYF. This chain links TRBV28 with TRBJ2-3; 7 nucleotides match TRBD1. Germline V gene sequence: CDR1 MDHEN, CDR2 SYDVKM. After removal of 5 bases from V and 2 bases from J, the junction contained 7 bases not matched to a gene. This CDR3 is built from 15 residues.

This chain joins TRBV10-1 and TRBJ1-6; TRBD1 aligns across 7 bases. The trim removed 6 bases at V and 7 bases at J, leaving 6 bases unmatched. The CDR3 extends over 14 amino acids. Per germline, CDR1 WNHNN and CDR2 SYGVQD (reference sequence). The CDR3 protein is CASSSGQANSPLHF. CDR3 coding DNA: TGCGCCAGCAGCTCCGGACAGGCCAATTCACCCCTCCACTTT.

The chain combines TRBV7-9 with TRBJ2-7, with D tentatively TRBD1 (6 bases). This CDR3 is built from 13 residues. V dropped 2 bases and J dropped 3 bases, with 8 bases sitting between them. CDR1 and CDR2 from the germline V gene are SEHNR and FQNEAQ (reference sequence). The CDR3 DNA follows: TGTGCCAGCAGCTTATTAGGGGGCTACGAGCAGTACTTC. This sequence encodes CASSLLGGYEQYF.

Here the CDR3 DNA reads TGTGCCAGCAGTTACCCGGACGGACAGAGGGGATCTACGCAGTATTTT. Translated, it gives CASSYPDGQRGSTQYF. The V and J genes are TRBV6-5 and TRBJ2-3, with a tentative D call TRBD1 (6 bases). The V end lost 2 bases, the J end lost 8 bases, and 20 bases lay between the germline ends. Germline CDR1 and CDR2: MNHEY and SVGAGI. The CDR3 has 16 amino acids.

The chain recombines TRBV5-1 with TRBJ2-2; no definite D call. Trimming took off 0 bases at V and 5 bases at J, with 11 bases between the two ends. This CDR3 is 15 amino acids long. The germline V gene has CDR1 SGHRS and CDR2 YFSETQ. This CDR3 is CASSLGSPRTGELFF. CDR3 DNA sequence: TGCGCCAGCAGCTTGGGGTCCCCAAGAACCGGGGAGCTGTTTTTT.

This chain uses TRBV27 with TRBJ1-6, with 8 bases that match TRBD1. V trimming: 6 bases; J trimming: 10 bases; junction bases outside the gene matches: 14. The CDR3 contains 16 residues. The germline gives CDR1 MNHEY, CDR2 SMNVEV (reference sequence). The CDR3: CASSRVSGQGRSPLHF. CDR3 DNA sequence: TGTGCCAGCAGCCGAGTATCTGGACAGGGTCGCTCACCCCTCCACTTT.

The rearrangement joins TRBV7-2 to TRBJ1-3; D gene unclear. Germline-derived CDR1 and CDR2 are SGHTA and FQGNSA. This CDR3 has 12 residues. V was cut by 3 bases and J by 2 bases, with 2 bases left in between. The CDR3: CASSFPGNTIYF. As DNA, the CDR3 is TGTGCCAGCAGCTTCCCTGGAAACACCATATATTTT.

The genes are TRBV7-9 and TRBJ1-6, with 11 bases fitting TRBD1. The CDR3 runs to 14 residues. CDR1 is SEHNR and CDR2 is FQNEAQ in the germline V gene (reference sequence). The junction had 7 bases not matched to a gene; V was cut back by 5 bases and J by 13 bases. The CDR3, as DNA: TGTGCCAGCAGCGAGGGACAGGGGGTTTTTCCCCTCCACTTT. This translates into CASSEGQGVFPLHF.

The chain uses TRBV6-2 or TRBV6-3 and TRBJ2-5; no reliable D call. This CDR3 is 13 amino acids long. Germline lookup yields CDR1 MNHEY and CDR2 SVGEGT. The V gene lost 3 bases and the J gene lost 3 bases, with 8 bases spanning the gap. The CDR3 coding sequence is TGTGCCAGCAGTTATGGGCAGAAAGAGACCCAGTACTTC. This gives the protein CASSYGQKETQYF.

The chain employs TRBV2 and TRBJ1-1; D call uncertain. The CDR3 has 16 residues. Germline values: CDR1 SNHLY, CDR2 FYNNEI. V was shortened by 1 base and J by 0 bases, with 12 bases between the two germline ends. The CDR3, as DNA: TGTGCCAGCAGTGAAGTAGCGCCCGAATTGAACACTGAAGCTTTCTTT. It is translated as CASSEVAPELNTEAFF.

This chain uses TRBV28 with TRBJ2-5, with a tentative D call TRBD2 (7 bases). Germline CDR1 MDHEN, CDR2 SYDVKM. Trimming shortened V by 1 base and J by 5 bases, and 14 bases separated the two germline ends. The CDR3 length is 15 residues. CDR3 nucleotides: TGTGCCAGCAGTTTATTGGTTCGGGGGGCCGAGACCCAGTACTTC. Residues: CASSLLVRGAETQYF.